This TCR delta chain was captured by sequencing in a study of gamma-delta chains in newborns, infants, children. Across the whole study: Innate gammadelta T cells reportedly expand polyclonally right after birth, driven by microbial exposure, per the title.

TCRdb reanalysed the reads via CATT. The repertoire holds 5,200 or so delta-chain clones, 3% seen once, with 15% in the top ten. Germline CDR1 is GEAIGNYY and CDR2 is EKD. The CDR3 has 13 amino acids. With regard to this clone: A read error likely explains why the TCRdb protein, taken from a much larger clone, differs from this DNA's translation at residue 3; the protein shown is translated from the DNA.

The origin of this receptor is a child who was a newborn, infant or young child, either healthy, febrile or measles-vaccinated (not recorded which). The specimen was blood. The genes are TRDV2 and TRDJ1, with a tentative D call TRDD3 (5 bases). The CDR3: CASDRGYTDKLIF. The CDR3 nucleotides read TGTGCCAGTGACAGGGGGTACACCGATAAACTCATCTTT.